This entry lists 4 T cell receptor beta chains sequenced from one sample in a study of cytomegalovirus exposure and HLA in healthy donors (TCRdb year 2017). The receptor library was made with the immunoSEQ multiplex PCR assay. For the multiplex PCR, a mixture combining 60 forward primers for TCR Vbeta segments and 13 reverse primers for TCR Jbeta segments was used. The table comes from immuneACCESS by way of TCRdb, which keeps in-frame sequences with V and J called. Part of the clones is missing from these tables; in studies checked, under half for an unresolved V gene and the rest for unknown reasons. The sample profile shows around 180,000 clones; 84% of them were found once. The biggest ten clones account for approximately 1.2% of the sample. The sequenced sample was PBMCs. The origin of the receptors is a girl aged 2 to 10 in good health and CMV-seropositive.

This clone was detected a few times. The DNA for the CDR3 is TGCGCCAGCAGCCAAGGCGCAGGGGTGGATGAAAAACTGTTTTTT. The encoded protein is CASSQGAGVDEKLFF. The chain recombines TRBV4-1 with TRBJ1-4; D perhaps matches TRBD1 (6 bases). The length of the CDR3 is 15 residues. V was shortened by 1 base and J by 6 bases, with 12 bases between the two germline ends. The germline gives CDR1 MGHRA, CDR2 YSYEKL.

This clone showed up just once. In DNA form, the CDR3 reads TGTGCCAGCAGCAAGAGACAGGGGAGGACTGAAGCTTTCTTT. Residues: CASSKRQGRTEAFF. This sequence joins TRBV21-1 and TRBJ1-1; the tabulated D call, TRBD1, remains unverified against the DNA. TRBV21-1 is recorded as a pseudogene. This CDR3 has 14 residues.

The V gene is TRBV6-1, the J gene TRBJ2-3; D unresolved. The CDR3 has 12 residues. CDR1 is MNHNS, CDR2 SASEGT, per germline. V was trimmed by 4 bases and J by 3 bases, leaving 5 bases between them. The CDR3 DNA sequence: TGTGCCAGCAGTGTCCAAACAGATACGCAGTATTTT. It yields the protein CASSVQTDTQYF.

The chain is built from TRBV28 and TRBJ2-1; D perhaps matches TRBD1 (5 bases). The CDR3 covers 15 residues. In germline, CDR1 is MDHEN, CDR2 SYDVKM. The V end was cut by 7 bases, the J end by 0 bases, with 13 bases between. Here the CDR3 reads CASNSRQRSYNEQFF. The DNA for the CDR3 is TGTGCCAGCAATTCCCGACAGCGCTCCTACAATGAGCAGTTCTTC.